One and the same sample provided the 10 T cell receptor beta chains below, sequenced in a study of neurological immune-mediated disorders. In TCRdb, the 5' RACE reads were re-called with MiXCR into one record per CDR3 protein. The table includes some 87,000 distinct CDR3 sequences, roughly 13% detected once. Indicated time point: longitudinal time-point 2. Sequenced sample: PBMCs. These receptors were obtained from a female donor with HTLV-1-associated myelopathy (HAM/TSP).

This clonotype has a count of ten or more. V usage is TRBV6-6 and J usage is TRBJ1-5, with 9 bases identical to TRBD1. Germline loops: CDR1 MNHNY, CDR2 SVGAGI (reference sequence). The length of the CDR3 is 15 residues. V dropped 7 bases and J dropped 6; count of bases not matched to a gene: 10. This chain's CDR3 is CASNPDRGGGQPQHF. CDR3 nucleotide sequence: TGTGCCAGCAACCCGGACAGGGGCGGCGGTCAGCCCCAGCATTTT.

The table lists this clonotype with many counts. The chain links TRBV20-1 to TRBJ2-1, with D hard to call. Germline lookup yields CDR1 DFQATT and CDR2 SNEGSKA (reference sequence). With 6 bases removed from V and 5 bases from J, the gap between germline ends came to 5 bases. This CDR3 has 10 residues. CDR3 sequence: CSAWDNEQFF. CDR3 coding DNA: TGCAGTGCGTGGGACAATGAGCAGTTCTTC.

This clonotype was seen many times. One base away lies a much larger clone, so this may be a sequencing read error. The rearrangement uses TRBV7-2 and TRBJ2-2; D is unclear. Germline V lookup: CDR1 SGHTA, CDR2 FQGNSA. The CDR3 has 12 residues. The CDR3 loop is CASSSYTRELFF. The DNA of the CDR3 is TGTGCCAGCAGCTCCTACACCCGGGAGCTGTTTTTT.

A word on this clonotype: This may come from a read error, since a much larger clone is one base off. V and J are TRBV6-1 and TRBJ2-7; D is undetermined. The CDR3 is 13 amino acids. V shed 10 bases and J shed 2 bases, with 15 bases lying between them. Per the germline V gene, CDR1 is MNHNS and CDR2 is SASEGT. For the CDR3, the DNA is TGTGCCATACAGAACACAATCACCTACGAGCAGTACTTC. Its protein product is CAIQNTITYEQYF.

The table lists this clonotype with many counts. V is TRBV10-3 and J is TRBJ2-3, with 16 bases fitting TRBD2. Germline CDR1 is ENHRY and CDR2 is SYGVKD. This CDR3 spans 19 amino acids. Trimming at V came to 6 bases and at J to 6 bases, leaving 15 bases not matched to a gene. The CDR3 DNA reads TGTGCCATCAGCCAACCCCATGGGACTAGCGGGGGGGCGGAGGATACGCAGTATTTT. This codes for CAISQPHGTSGGAEDTQYF.

This clonotype was counted many times. The gene calls are TRBV11-1 and TRBJ2-7, with 7 bases that match TRBD2. V lost 6 bases, J lost 2 bases, and 7 bases stayed unmatched. The CDR3 has 14 amino acids. Germline V gene sequence: CDR1 SGHAT, CDR2 FQDESV (reference sequence). As DNA, the CDR3 is TGTGCCAGCAGTGGGACCGCGGGGGCCTACGAGCAGTACTTC. Protein product: CASSGTAGAYEQYF.

In its sample, this clonotype was seen many times. This rearrangement joins TRBV4-2 to TRBJ1-2, with a possible D match to TRBD1 (5 bases). Trimming removed 2 bases from V and 4 bases from J, with 11 bases in between. This CDR3 has 14 amino acids. The germline V gene encodes CDR1 LGHNA and CDR2 YNFKEQ. CDR3 DNA: TGTGCCAGCAGCCAATCGGGGGGTGTCTATGGCTACACCTTC. It yields the protein CASSQSGGVYGYTF.

This clonotype showed up many times. This chain uses TRBV5-1 with TRBJ2-6; unclear D gene. Germline V gives CDR1 SGHRS, CDR2 YFSETQ. The CDR3 loop spans 15 amino acids. The V end lost 0 bases, the J end lost 11 bases, and 15 bases lay between the germline ends. The CDR3 nucleotides are TGCGCCAGCAGCTTGGACGGAACCTCAGTAGACGTCCTGACTTTC. Translating it yields CASSLDGTSVDVLTF.

This clonotype has ten or more counts. The rearrangement joins TRBV6-5 to TRBJ2-3; weak D call: TRBD2 (7 bases). CDR1 MNHEY and CDR2 SVGAGI come from the germline V gene. The V end lost 0 bases, the J end lost 4 bases, and 14 bases lay between the germline ends. This CDR3 has 16 amino acids. In nucleotides, the CDR3 is TGTGCCAGCAGTTACTCGGTCAGGGGAGGGGCAGATACGCAGTATTTT. This translates into CASSYSVRGGADTQYF.

This clonotype has ten or more counts. CDR3: CASRPTGDSYEQYF. CDR3 in DNA: TGCGCCAGCCGTCCGACAGGGGACTCCTACGAGCAGTACTTC. This chain connects TRBV5-1 to TRBJ2-7, with 8 bases identical to TRBD1. The CDR3 is 14 residues long. Germline V gives CDR1 SGHRS, CDR2 YFSETQ. V lost 7 bases and J lost 0; bases outside the gene matches: 6.